This TCR beta chain was sequenced in a study of blood T cell repertoires in COVID-19. For the study at large: Italy, Spain and the United States were the sources of the convalescent and acute COVID-19 samples. PBMCs, B-cell-depleted T cells, or T cells provided the cDNA or gDNA that made up the material.

CDR3 length: 15 amino acids. V lost 3 bases and J lost 4, with 13 bases in between. Germline values: CDR1 SNHLY, CDR2 FYNNEI. Authors' methods: By means of reference gene primer amplification, nucleated cell counts were estimated. Assay used: immunoSEQ multiplex PCR; TCRdb lists only in-frame clones, some missing. V and J calls and clone size are given by that table; D and trimming were obtained from the DNA. The table records roughly 50,000 clones, 75% to 85% of them present only once. The V and J genes are TRBV2 and TRBJ1-5; D might be TRBD1 (6 bases). The sequence came from a woman aged 55-70 years with acute or convalescent COVID-19. The sequenced material came from peripheral blood. The CDR3 sequence is CASSEGHQGNQPQHF. The CDR3 DNA sequence: TGTGCCAGCAGTGAGGGACATCAAGGGAATCAGCCCCAGCATTTT.